Below are 9 T cell receptor beta chains sequenced from a single sample in a study of blood T cell repertoires in COVID-19. Only in-frame clones appear in the TCRdb table, and some are missing; sequencing was by immunoSEQ multiplex PCR. Here the sample spans about 180,000 clones, around 88% being singletons. Input material: peripheral blood. The receptors were sampled from a woman in her 30s with acute or convalescent COVID-19.

The rearrangement uses TRBV3-1 (or the pseudogene TRBV3-2) and TRBJ1-6, with a weak D call TRBD1 (6 bases). With 2 bases removed from V and 8 bases from J, the gap between germline ends came to 10 bases. Germline V gene sequence: CDR1 LGHDT, CDR2 YNNKEL (reference sequence). This CDR3 has 14 amino acids. CDR3: CASSQQGGDSPLHF. In DNA form, the CDR3 reads TGTGCCAGCAGCCAACAAGGGGGGGATTCACCCCTCCACTTT.

The chain recombines TRBV27 with TRBJ2-7; maybe TRBD2 (6 bases). Germline CDR1 is MNHEY and CDR2 is SMNVEV (reference sequence). V was trimmed by 0 bases and J by 0 bases, leaving 6 bases between them. The CDR3 contains 14 residues. As DNA, the CDR3 is TGTGCCAGCAGTTTATCGGACTACTCCTACGAGCAGTACTTC. Amino acids: CASSLSDYSYEQYF.

The chain joins TRBV7-6 to TRBJ2-1; TRBD1 is a possible D gene (6 bases). Germline loops: CDR1 SGHVS, CDR2 FNYEAQ. Trimming took 0 bases from V and 9 from J, leaving 6 bases between them. The CDR3 contains 12 residues. DNA of the CDR3: TGTGCCAGCAGCTTAGCAGGGGGTGAGCAGTTCTTC. This gives the protein CASSLAGGEQFF.

Comment on this clone: The missing conserved phenylalanine or tryptophan at the end of this CDR3 makes a read error likely. The DNA is left out, because the CDR3 cannot be placed on it with certainty; the CDR3 is given as TCRdb lists it. This rearrangement joins TRBV29-1 to TRBJ1-1; whether TRBD1, the table's D call, matches the DNA was not checked. The CDR3 adds up to 14 amino acids, both ends counted. Per the germline V gene, CDR1 is SQVTM and CDR2 is ANQGSEA. The CDR3 is CSVEDPATGRGARV.

This chain joins TRBV11-2 and TRBJ2-5, with D maybe TRBD1 (6 bases). Deletions cut 8 bases from V and 11 bases from J, with 30 bases between. CDR1 and CDR2 (germline): SGHAT, FQNNGV. CDR3 length equals 16 residues. The CDR3 DNA is TGTGCCAGCGCCCTAATCTGGACAGAAGAAAACTACGGGCAGTACTTC. Translating gives CASALIWTEENYGQYF. The variable domain in full, completed from reference TRBV11-2 and TRBJ2-5, reads EAGVAQSPRYKIIEKRQSVAFWCNPISGHATLYWYQQILGQGPKLLIQFQNNGVVDDSQLPKDRFSAERLKGVDSTLKIQPAKLEDSAVYLCASALIWTEENYGQYFGPGTRLLVL.

The V call is TRBV9, the J call TRBJ2-7, with D perhaps TRBD2 (6 bases). Germline V CDR1 and CDR2: SGDLS, YYNGEE. The CDR3 loop spans 14 amino acids. V lost 0 bases and J lost 6, with 13 bases in between. The CDR3 reads CASSVATGGGEQYF. DNA of the CDR3: TGTGCCAGCAGCGTAGCTACTGGGGGAGGCGAGCAGTACTTC.

V and J are TRBV5-8 and TRBJ2-1; D perhaps matches TRBD1 (5 bases). Trimming left V 0 bases short and J 10 bases short, with 8 bases between. This CDR3 spans 12 amino acids. The germline gives CDR1 SGHTS, CDR2 YDEGEE. Here the CDR3 DNA reads TGTGCCAGCAGCTTGGGTTGGGGCGAGCAGTTCTTC. Translating gives CASSLGWGEQFF.

J is TRBJ1-5 and V is TRBV6-6; tentative D call: TRBD1 (5 bases). Germline V lookup: CDR1 MNHNY, CDR2 SVGAGI (reference sequence). Trimming removed 7 bases at V and 2 bases at J, with 15 bases between. The CDR3 covers 15 residues. The DNA of the CDR3 is TGTGCCAGCAAGGTGGGGGGATCGGGCAATCAGCCCCAGCATTTT. Protein product: CASKVGGSGNQPQHF.

This rearrangement joins TRBV5-1 to TRBJ2-3, with a possible D match to TRBD1 (5 bases). Per germline, CDR1 SGHRS and CDR2 YFSETQ. The CDR3 sequence is 12 residues long. V lost 0 bases to trimming and J lost 11 bases, with 10 bases between them. The CDR3 region is CASSLGTFRQYF. DNA for the CDR3: TGCGCCAGCAGCTTGGGGACATTTAGGCAGTATTTT.